This passage covers 12 T cell receptor beta chains from one sample sequenced in a study of cytomegalovirus exposure and HLA in healthy donors (TCRdb year 2017). The library was prepared using the immunoSEQ multiplex PCR assay. TCRdb retrieved this table from immuneACCESS and kept in-frame rearrangements only. Not all clones are present; in checked studies, unresolved V genes account for under half, and no reason is known for the remainder. The sample has some 340,000 clones on record, roughly nine tenths of them singletons. Roughly 1.1% of the sample lies in the top ten. The sample taken for sequencing was PBMCs. These receptors were taken from a woman aged 30 to 39 in good health and CMV-seropositive.

The chain has TRBV5-6 and TRBJ2-3; weak D call: TRBD1 (6 bases). The V gene lost 0 bases and the J gene lost 6 bases, with 17 bases spanning the gap. This CDR3 is built from 16 residues. Germline-derived CDR1 and CDR2 are SGHDT and YYEEEE. The CDR3 is CASSLATEQQGDTQYF. In nucleotides, the CDR3 is TGTGCCAGCAGCTTGGCAACAGAACAGCAGGGGGATACGCAGTATTTT.

The gene calls are TRBV5-6 and TRBJ2-7; weak D call: TRBD2 (6 bases). Germline lookup yields CDR1 SGHDT and CDR2 YYEEEE. CDR3 size: 14 residues. The ends were cut back, 0 bases at V and 6 bases at J, with 13 bases in the middle. CDR3 nucleotides: TGTGCCAGCAGCTTGGCTGGACTACTCTCCGAGCAGTACTTC. Its translation: CASSLAGLLSEQYF.

The table lists this clone with a count of one. J is TRBJ2-5 and V is TRBV5-1, with D perhaps matching TRBD2 (7 bases). V lost 2 bases and J 3 bases, leaving 11 bases between the germline ends. Looked up from germline, CDR1 is SGHRS and CDR2 is YFSETQ. The CDR3 covers 14 residues. CDR3 bases: TGCGCCAGCAGCTTCCGGGGGGCCGAAGAGACCCAGTACTTC. It translates to CASSFRGAEETQYF.

The chain combines TRBV5-6 with TRBJ1-2, with D possibly matching TRBD1 (6 bases). CDR3 length: 14 amino acids. V was clipped by 0 bases and J by 6 bases, with 12 bases between them. Germline CDR1 reads SGHDT; CDR2 reads YYEEEE. In DNA, the CDR3 is TGTGCCAGCAGCTTGGGCAGGGGCCTGGATGGCTACACCTTC. It encodes CASSLGRGLDGYTF.

The chain joins TRBV18 to TRBJ2-1; 10 bases line up with TRBD2. Germline CDR1 KGHSH, CDR2 LQKENI. The CDR3 loop spans 15 amino acids. The J segment lost 6 bases and the V segment lost 4 bases, leaving 6 bases of the junction unmatched. CDR3 sequence reads: CASSQSGGAPNEQFF. The DNA for the CDR3 is TGTGCCAGCTCACAAAGCGGGGGGGCCCCCAATGAGCAGTTCTTC.

The rearrangement links TRBV28 to TRBJ1-1, with D perhaps matching TRBD1 (5 bases). The ends were cut back, 5 bases at V and 8 bases at J, with 12 bases in the middle. The germline gives CDR1 MDHEN, CDR2 SYDVKM. This CDR3 is 12 amino acids long. The CDR3 DNA sequence: TGTGCCAGCAGTGCTCTCGGGGGGGAAGCTTTCTTT. Protein product: CASSALGGEAFF.

The V gene is TRBV7-7, the J gene TRBJ2-5, with 9 nucleotides matching TRBD2. Per germline, CDR1 SSHAT and CDR2 FNYEAQ (reference sequence). The CDR3 runs to 14 residues. The trim removed 5 bases at V and 4 bases at J, leaving 5 bases unmatched. Here the CDR3 reads CASSPATSGETQYF. CDR3 nucleotide sequence: TGTGCCAGCAGCCCAGCGACTAGCGGAGAGACCCAGTACTTC. Using reference TRBV7-7 and TRBJ2-5 for the parts outside the CDR3, the full variable domain is GAGVSQSPRYKVTKRGQDVTLRCDPISSHATLYWYQQALGQGPEFLTYFNYEAQPDKSGLPSDRFSAERPEGSISTLTIQRTEQRDSAMYRCASSPATSGETQYFGPGTRLLVL.

This clone was recorded only once. The chain joins TRBV4-3 to TRBJ2-3; D call uncertain. Trimming stripped 1 base from V and 0 bases from J, with 8 bases between. Germline-derived CDR1 and CDR2 are LGHNA and YSLEER. This CDR3 comprises 15 residues. CDR3 nucleotides: TGCGCCAGCAGCCAAGGGTCAATGAGCACAGATACGCAGTATTTT. Protein product: CASSQGSMSTDTQYF.

This rearrangement joins TRBV19 to TRBJ2-1, with D maybe TRBD2 (5 bases). Per germline, CDR1 LNHDA and CDR2 SQIVND (reference sequence). The CDR3 has 14 amino acids. Trimming removed 7 bases from V and 0 bases from J, with 10 bases in between. The CDR3, as DNA: TGTGCCAGTAAACTAGATCGCTCCTACAATGAGCAGTTCTTC. Translated: CASKLDRSYNEQFF.

The V and J genes are TRBV30 and TRBJ1-5; TRBD1 agrees at 8 bases. Germline V gene sequence: CDR1 GTSNPN, CDR2 SVGIG (reference sequence). J lost 6 bases, V lost 3 bases, and 1 base had no gene match. There are 12 residues in the CDR3. The DNA of the CDR3 is TGTGCCTGGAGACAGGGGGGTCAGCCCCAGCATTTT. It yields the protein CAWRQGGQPQHF.

The V and J genes are TRBV9 and TRBJ1-2; TRBD1 matches 7 bases. Trimming took 4 bases from V and 1 from J; bases not matched to a gene: 10. The CDR3 consists of 16 residues. CDR1 is SGDLS, CDR2 YYNGEE, per germline. CDR3 residues: CASSNPATGINYGYTF. CDR3 nucleotides: TGTGCCAGCAGCAATCCGGCGACAGGGATTAACTATGGCTACACCTTC.

V usage is TRBV20-1 and J usage is TRBJ1-2, with D possibly matching TRBD1 (5 bases). CDR3 length equals 11 residues. The germline CDR1 and CDR2 sequences are DFQATT and SNEGSKA (reference sequence). The V and J ends lost 0 bases and 14 bases respectively, with 13 bases between them. This CDR3 is CSAREPGTGTF. In DNA, the CDR3 is TGCAGTGCTAGAGAGCCCGGGACGGGGACCTTC.